What follows are 10 T cell receptor beta chains derived from one specimen sequenced in a study of T cells in tumors after PD-1 blockade. The protocol was immunoSEQ multiplex PCR, while the TCRdb copy is restricted to in-frame clones and leaves out a portion. This table has 50,000 to 75,000 clones, roughly 70% appearing once. The sequenced sample was PBMCs, obtained after anti-PD-1 treatment. The source of these receptors is a human donor with basal cell carcinoma.

The genes are TRBV24-1 and TRBJ2-3; 11 bases match TRBD2. CDR1 and CDR2 from the germline V gene are KGHDR and SFDVKD. V lost 3 bases and J lost 5; bases outside the gene matches: 3. The CDR3 extends over 15 amino acids. The DNA for the CDR3 is TGTGCCACCAGTGATAGTAGCGGGGGGGTAGATACGCAGTATTTT. Translating it yields CATSDSSGGVDTQYF.

The chain carries TRBV19 and TRBJ2-3; D gene unclear. The germline V and J ends were trimmed by 1 base and 3 bases, with 11 bases remaining between them. Germline V gene lookup returns CDR1 LNHDA and CDR2 SQIVND (reference sequence). This CDR3 contains 15 residues. In DNA, the CDR3 is TGTGCCAGTAGTATAGGGCAGAAGGGTACAGATACGCAGTATTTT. It specifies CASSIGQKGTDTQYF.

The rearrangement joins TRBV11-1 to TRBJ1-1, with 8 bases aligning to TRBD1. Germline V gives CDR1 SGHAT, CDR2 FQDESV (reference sequence). This CDR3 has 13 amino acids. Trimming removed 6 bases from V and 6 bases from J; junction bases left unmatched: 6. CDR3 amino acids: CASRPQGAAEAFF. Here the CDR3 DNA reads TGTGCCAGCAGACCCCAGGGGGCTGCTGAAGCTTTCTTT.

By proportion, this clone is medium-sized (0.01 to 0.1%). The J gene is TRBJ1-1, the V gene TRBV7-2; TRBD1 is a possible D gene (5 bases). V was pared by 7 bases and J by 0 bases, with 18 bases between. The CDR3 consists of 16 residues. Germline values: CDR1 SGHTA, CDR2 FQGNSA. The CDR3 protein is CASMPGRSGMNTEAFF. CDR3 coding DNA: TGTGCCAGCATGCCAGGGAGGTCGGGGATGAACACTGAAGCTTTCTTT.

The J gene is TRBJ2-2, the V gene TRBV5-1, with D unresolved. The CDR3 is 14 residues long. V dropped 4 bases and J dropped 7 bases, with 14 bases sitting between them. CDR1 and CDR2 (germline): SGHRS, YFSETQ. The CDR3 DNA reads TGCGCCAGCAGCCCTGCGCAGGTTAACGGGGAGCTGTTTTTT. Translation: CASSPAQVNGELFF. The full variable domain, its missing parts supplied by reference TRBV5-1 and TRBJ2-2, is KAGVTQTPRYLIKTRGQQVTLSCSPISGHRSVSWYQQTPGQGLQFLFEYFSETQRNKGNFPGRFSGRQFSNSRSEMNVSTLELGDSALYLCASSPAQVNGELFFGEGSRLTVL.

V is TRBV20-1 and J is TRBJ2-2; TRBD2 aligns across 8 bases. V gave up 3 bases and J gave up 3 bases; unmatched junction bases: 9. CDR1 and CDR2 (germline): DFQATT, SNEGSKA (reference sequence). The CDR3 is 16 amino acids. In nucleotides, the CDR3 is TGCAGTGCTAGTAGCCGGGGGGGCCCCCACACCGGGGAGCTGTTTTTT. Translated: CSASSRGGPHTGELFF.

The chain recombines TRBV14 with TRBJ2-5; a weak D match, TRBD1 (5 bases). Per germline, CDR1 SGHDN and CDR2 FVKESK. The CDR3 is 15 amino acids. The V end was cut by 1 base, the J end by 1 base, with 10 bases between. The CDR3 region is CASSQGGRPQETQYF. DNA of the CDR3: TGTGCCAGCAGCCAAGGGGGCAGGCCCCAAGAGACCCAGTACTTC.

This rearrangement joins TRBV27 to TRBJ2-7, with D unclear. CDR3 length: 13 amino acids. Trimming removed 2 bases from V and 2 bases from J, with 7 bases in between. Germline V gives CDR1 MNHEY, CDR2 SMNVEV (reference sequence). The CDR3 reads CASSLGETYEQYF. The CDR3 DNA sequence: TGTGCCAGCAGTTTAGGGGAAACCTACGAGCAGTACTTC.

This clone was counted at least ten times. This rearrangement joins TRBV18 to TRBJ2-5; the D call may be TRBD1 or TRBD2 (5 bases each). Trimming pared 1 base from V and 4 bases from J, leaving 7 bases between. Germline CDR1 KGHSH, CDR2 LQKENI. The CDR3 totals 13 residues. The DNA for the CDR3 is TGTGCCAGCTCACCACAGGGGAGAGAGACCCAGTACTTC. Translated, it gives CASSPQGRETQYF.

V usage is TRBV18 and J usage is TRBJ1-4; no definite D call. Trimming took 3 bases from V and 8 from J, leaving 16 bases between them. The CDR3 extends over 15 amino acids. From germline, CDR1 is KGHSH and CDR2 LQKENI. CDR3 nucleotides: TGTGCCAGCTCACCTATTGGGCCTCCGGGGGAAAAACTGTTTTTT. Translated: CASSPIGPPGEKLFF. Combining the CDR3 with reference TRBV18 and TRBJ1-4 gives the whole variable domain NAGVMQNPRHLVRRRGQEARLRCSPMKGHSHVYWYRQLPEEGLKFMVYLQKENIIDESGMPKERFSAEFPKEGPSILRIQQVVRGDSAAYFCASSPIGPPGEKLFFGSGTQLSVL.